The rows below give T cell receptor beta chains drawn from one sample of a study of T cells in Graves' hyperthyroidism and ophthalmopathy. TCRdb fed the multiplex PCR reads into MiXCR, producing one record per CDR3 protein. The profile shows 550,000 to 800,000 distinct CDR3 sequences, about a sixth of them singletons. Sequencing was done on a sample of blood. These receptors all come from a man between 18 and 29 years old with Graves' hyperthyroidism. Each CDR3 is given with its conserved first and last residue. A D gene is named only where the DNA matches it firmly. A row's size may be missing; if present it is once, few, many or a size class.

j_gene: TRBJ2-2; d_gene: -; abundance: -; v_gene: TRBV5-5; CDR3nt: TGTGCCAGCAGCCCGGCGTATGGAGAGCTGTTTTTT; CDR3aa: CASSPAYGELFF
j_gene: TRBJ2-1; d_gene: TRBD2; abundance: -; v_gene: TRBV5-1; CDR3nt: TGCGCCAGCAGCATGGACACTAGCGGGAGGGCCTACAATGAGCAGTTCTTC; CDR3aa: CASSMDTSGRAYNEQFF
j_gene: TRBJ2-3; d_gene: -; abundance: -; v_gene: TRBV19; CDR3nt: TGTGCCAGTAGTACTACCTCTAAAGGAGATACGCAGTATTTT; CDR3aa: CASSTTSKGDTQYF
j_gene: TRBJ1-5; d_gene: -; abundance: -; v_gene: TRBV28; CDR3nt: TGTGCCAGCACTTTGCAGGGAAAGATGAAGCCCCAGCATTTT; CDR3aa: CASTLQGKMKPQHF
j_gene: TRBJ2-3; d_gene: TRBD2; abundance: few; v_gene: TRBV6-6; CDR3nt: TGTGCCAGCAGTTACCGGACTAGCGGGAGGACAGATACGCAGTATTTT; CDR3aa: CASSYRTSGRTDTQYF
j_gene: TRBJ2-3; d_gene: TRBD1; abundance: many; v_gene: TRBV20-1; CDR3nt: TGCAGTGCGTACCCAGGGACAGGGGAAGGCACAGATACGCAGTATTTT; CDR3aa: CSAYPGTGEGTDTQYF
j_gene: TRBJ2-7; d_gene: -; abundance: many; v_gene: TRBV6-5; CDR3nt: TGTGCCAGCAGTTACTCACTCCCAGGGCTACGGGAGCAGTACTTC; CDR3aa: CASSYSLPGLREQYF
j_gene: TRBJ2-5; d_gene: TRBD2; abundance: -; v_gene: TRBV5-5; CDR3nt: TGTGCCAGCAGCTTTGGGCTAGCGGGTTTTGAGACCCAGTACTTC; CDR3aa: CASSFGLAGFETQYF
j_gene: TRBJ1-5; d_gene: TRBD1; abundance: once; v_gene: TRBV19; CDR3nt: TGTGCCAGTAGTTCCGGGACAGGGGTATACTATAGCAATCAGCCCCAGCATTTT; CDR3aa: CASSSGTGVYYSNQPQHF
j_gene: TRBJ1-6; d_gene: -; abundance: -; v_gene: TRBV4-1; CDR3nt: TGCGCCAGCAGCCTTTACCCCGGACAGTATAATTCACCCCTCCACTTT; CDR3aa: CASSLYPGQYNSPLHF
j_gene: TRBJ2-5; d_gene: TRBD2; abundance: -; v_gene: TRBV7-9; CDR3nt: TGTGCCAGCAGCCTAAATCCCGGGAGGAGGGAGACCCAGTACTTC; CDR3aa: CASSLNPGRRETQYF
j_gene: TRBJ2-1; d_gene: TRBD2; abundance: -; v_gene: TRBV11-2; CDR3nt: TGTGCCAGCAGCCCAGACCCCGCTAGCGGGAGTCTCAATGAGCAGTTCTTC; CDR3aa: CASSPDPASGSLNEQFF
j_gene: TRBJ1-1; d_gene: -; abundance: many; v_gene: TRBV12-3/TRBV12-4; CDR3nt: TGTGCCAGCAGTTTTCAGGGAAAAGACACTGAAGCTTTCTTT; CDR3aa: CASSFQGKDTEAFF
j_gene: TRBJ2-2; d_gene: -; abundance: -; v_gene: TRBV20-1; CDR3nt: TGCAGTGCAGTGCGGGCGGGGACCGGGGAGCTGTTTTTT; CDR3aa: CSAVRAGTGELFF
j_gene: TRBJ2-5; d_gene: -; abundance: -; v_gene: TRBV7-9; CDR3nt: TGTGCCAGCAGCTCCGGGGCGGCCCAGTACTTC; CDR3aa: CASSSGAAQYF
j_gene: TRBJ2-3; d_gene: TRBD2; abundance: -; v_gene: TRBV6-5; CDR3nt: TGTGCCAGCAGTTACTCGGCTAGCGGGAGCAACACAGATACGCAGTATTTT; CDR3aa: CASSYSASGSNTDTQYF
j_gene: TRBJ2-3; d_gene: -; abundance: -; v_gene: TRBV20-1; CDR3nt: TGCAGTGCTAGAGATGACGCCAGTCTCACAGATACGCAGTATTTT; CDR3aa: CSARDDASLTDTQYF
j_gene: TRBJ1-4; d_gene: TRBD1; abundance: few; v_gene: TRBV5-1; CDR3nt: TGCGCCAGCAGCCTGCCAGACAGGGGTGGCGAAAAACTGTTTTTT; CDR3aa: CASSLPDRGGEKLFF
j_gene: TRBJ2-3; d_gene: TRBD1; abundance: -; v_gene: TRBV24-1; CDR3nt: TGTGCCACCACTCTGGGGCAGGGGGATCCGCAGTATTTT; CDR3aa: CATTLGQGDPQYF
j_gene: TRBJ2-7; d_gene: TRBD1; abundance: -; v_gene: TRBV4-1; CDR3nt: TGCGCCAGCAGCCAAGGACAGGGGGACTACGAGCAGTACTTC; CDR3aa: CASSQGQGDYEQYF
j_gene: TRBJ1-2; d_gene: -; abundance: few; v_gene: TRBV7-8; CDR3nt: TGTGCCAGCACCCCAAGGGGGGGCGCTGGCTATGGCTACACCTTC; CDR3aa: CASTPRGGAGYGYTF
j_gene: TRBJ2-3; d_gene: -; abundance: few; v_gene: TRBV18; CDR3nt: TGTGCCAGCTCACCAGTCGTGGGACTTTTCACAGATACGCAGTATTTT; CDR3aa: CASSPVVGLFTDTQYF
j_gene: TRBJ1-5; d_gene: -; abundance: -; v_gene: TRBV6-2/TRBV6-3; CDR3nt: TGTGCCAGCAGTTACTACAGAAATCAGCCCCAGCATTTT; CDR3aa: CASSYYRNQPQHF
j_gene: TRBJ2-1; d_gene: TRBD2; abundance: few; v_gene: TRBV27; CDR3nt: TGTGCCAGCAGTTTGGGACTAGCGGGAGGCCAGCAGTTCTTC; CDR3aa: CASSLGLAGGQQFF
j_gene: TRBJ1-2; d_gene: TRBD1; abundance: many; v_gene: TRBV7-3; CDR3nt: TGTGCCAGCAGCTTAACCGGGACAGGGGCTTTTGCTTCGGATGGCTACACCTTC; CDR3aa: CASSLTGTGAFASDGYTF
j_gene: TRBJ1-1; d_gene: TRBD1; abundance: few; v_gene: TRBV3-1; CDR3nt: TGTGCCAGCAGCCAAAGACAGGGAGCCAGGGGAGCTTTCTTT; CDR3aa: CASSQRQGARGAFF
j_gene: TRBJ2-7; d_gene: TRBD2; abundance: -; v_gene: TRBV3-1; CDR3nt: TGTGCCAGCAGCCAAGGGCCTAGCGGGATTGAGGAGCAGTACTTC; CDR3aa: CASSQGPSGIEEQYF
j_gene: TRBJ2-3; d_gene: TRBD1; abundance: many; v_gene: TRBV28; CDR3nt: TGTGCCAGCAGACGACAGGGGATTGCAGATACGCAGTATTTT; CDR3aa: CASRRQGIADTQYF
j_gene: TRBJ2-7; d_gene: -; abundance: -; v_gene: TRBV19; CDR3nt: TGTGCCAGTAGTATTCAGCCGGCTCCCCTCGGGGAGCAGTACTTC; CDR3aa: CASSIQPAPLGEQYF
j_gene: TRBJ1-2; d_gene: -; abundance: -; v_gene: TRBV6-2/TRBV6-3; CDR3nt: TGTGCCAGCAGCCCGGTGGGCACGGCAGGCTATGGCTACACCTTC; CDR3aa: CASSPVGTAGYGYTF
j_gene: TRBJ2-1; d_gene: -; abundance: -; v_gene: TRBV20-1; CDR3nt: TGCAGTGCTAGAGACCGGACGGAATACGACAATGAGCAGTTCTTC; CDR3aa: CSARDRTEYDNEQFF
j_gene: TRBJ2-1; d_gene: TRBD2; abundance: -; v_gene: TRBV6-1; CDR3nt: TGTGCCAGCTACGGGGGGGGTAGCGGGAGCAATGAGCAGTTCTTC; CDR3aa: CASYGGGSGSNEQFF
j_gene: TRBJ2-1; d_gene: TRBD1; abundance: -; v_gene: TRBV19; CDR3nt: TGTGCCAGTAGTATAGATAAGACAGGGGGCAATGAGCAGTTCTTC; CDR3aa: CASSIDKTGGNEQFF
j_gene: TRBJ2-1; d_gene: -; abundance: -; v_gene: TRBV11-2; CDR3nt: TGTGCCAGCAGCCCCTCCGGGACCCGGCTGTATGAGCAGTTCTTC; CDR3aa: CASSPSGTRLYEQFF
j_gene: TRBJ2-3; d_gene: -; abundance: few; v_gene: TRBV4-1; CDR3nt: TGCGCCAGCAGCCAAGGGAGGGGGCTGGACACAGATACGCAGTATTTT; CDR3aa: CASSQGRGLDTDTQYF
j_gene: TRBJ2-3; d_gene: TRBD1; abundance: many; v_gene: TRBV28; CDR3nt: TGTGCCAGCAGTTTATCAGGGGGCGAGTGGGATACGCAGTATTTT; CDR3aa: CASSLSGGEWDTQYF
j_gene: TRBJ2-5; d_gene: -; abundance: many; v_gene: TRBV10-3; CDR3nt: TGTGCCATCAGCCCCTCCCTGACCGGACAAGAGACCCAGTACTTC; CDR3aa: CAISPSLTGQETQYF
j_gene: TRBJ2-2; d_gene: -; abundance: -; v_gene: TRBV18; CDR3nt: TGTGCCAGCTCACCAGTTCAGACGAACACCGGGGAGCTGTTTTTT; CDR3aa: CASSPVQTNTGELFF
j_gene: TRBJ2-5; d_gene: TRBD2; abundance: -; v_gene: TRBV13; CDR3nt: TGTGCCAGCAGCCACCGGCGCGGGAGCGGCCAAGAGACCCAGTACTTC; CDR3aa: CASSHRRGSGQETQYF
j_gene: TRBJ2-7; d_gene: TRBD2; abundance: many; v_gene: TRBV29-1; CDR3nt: TGCAGCGCCCAGCGGGACGGATCCTACGAGCAGTACTTC; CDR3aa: CSAQRDGSYEQYF
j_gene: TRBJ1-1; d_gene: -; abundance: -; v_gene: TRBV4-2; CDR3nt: TGTGCCAGCAGGTCGACGGGGGGGGCGAACACTGAAGCTTTCTTT; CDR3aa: CASRSTGGANTEAFF
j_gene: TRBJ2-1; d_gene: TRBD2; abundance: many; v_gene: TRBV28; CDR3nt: TGTGCCAGCAGTTTGGGGGGGGGATACGATGAGCAGTTCTTC; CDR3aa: CASSLGGGYDEQFF
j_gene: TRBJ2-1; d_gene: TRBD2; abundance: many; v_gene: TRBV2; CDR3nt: TGTGCCAGCAGCTTAGCGGGGTGGGAGTTCTTC; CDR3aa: CASSLAGWEFF
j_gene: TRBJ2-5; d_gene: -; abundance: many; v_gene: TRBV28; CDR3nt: TGTGCCACCGAGGGCGAGGTAGGAGAGACCCAGTACTTC; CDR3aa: CATEGEVGETQYF
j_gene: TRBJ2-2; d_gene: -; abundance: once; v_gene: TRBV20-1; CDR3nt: TGCAGTGCTAGAGGCCGACAGAAACCGAACACCGGGGAGCTGTTTTTT; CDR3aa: CSARGRQKPNTGELFF
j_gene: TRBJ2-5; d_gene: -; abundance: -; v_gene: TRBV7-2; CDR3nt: TGTGCCAGCAGCATTTTCGGGACTGCCAAAGAGACCCAGTACTTC; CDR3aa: CASSIFGTAKETQYF
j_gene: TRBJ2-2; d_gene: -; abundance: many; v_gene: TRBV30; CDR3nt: TGTGCCTGGAGTGTTATAGGGGACGCCCGCCCCGGGGAGCTGTTTTTT; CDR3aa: CAWSVIGDARPGELFF
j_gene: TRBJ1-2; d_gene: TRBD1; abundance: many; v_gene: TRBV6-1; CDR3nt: TGTGCCAGCAGTAAGGGACAGGGGAACTATGGCTACACCTTC; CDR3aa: CASSKGQGNYGYTF
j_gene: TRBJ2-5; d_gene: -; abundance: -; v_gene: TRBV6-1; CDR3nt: TGTGCCAGCAGAGCAGAAGAGACCCAGTACTTC; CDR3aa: CASRAEETQYF
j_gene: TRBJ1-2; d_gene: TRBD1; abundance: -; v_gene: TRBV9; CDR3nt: TGTGCCAGCAGCGTAGCGGCAGGGGGCTATGGCTACACCTTC; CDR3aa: CASSVAAGGYGYTF
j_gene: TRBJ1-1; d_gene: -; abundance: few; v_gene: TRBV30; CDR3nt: TGTGCCTGGAGTATCGGCATGAACACTGAAGCTTTCTTT; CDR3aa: CAWSIGMNTEAFF
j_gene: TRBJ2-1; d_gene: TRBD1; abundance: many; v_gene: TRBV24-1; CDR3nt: TGTGCCACCAGTGTCCCGGGACAGGGAACCTACAATGAGCAGTTCTTC; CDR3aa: CATSVPGQGTYNEQFF
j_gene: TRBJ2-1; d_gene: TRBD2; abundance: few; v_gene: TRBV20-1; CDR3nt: TGCAGTGCTAGTGGGACTAGCGGGAGAAAGGACGAGCAGTTCTTC; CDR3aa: CSASGTSGRKDEQFF